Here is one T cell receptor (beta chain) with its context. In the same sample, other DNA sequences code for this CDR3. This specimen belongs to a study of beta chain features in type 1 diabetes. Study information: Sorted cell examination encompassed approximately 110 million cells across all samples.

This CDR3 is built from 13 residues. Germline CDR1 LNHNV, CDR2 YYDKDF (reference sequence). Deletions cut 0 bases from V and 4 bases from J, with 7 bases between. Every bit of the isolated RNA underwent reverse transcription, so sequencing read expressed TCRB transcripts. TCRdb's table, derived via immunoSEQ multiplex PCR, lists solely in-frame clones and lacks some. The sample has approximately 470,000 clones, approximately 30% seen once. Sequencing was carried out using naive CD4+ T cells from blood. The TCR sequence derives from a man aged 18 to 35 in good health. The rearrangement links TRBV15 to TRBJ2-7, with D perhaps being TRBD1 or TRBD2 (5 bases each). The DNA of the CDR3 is TGTGCCACCAGCAGAGATGAGGGGTACGAGCAGTACTTC. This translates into CATSRDEGYEQYF.